Following are 25 T cell receptor beta chains from one sample sequenced in a study of blood T cell repertoires in COVID-19. Libraries were prepared by immunoSEQ multiplex PCR; TCRdb keeps only in-frame clonotypes and omits some of them. This sample has some 110,000 clones, with 70% to 85% found just once. The sequencing sample was made of peripheral blood. The receptors stem from a woman older than 75 with active or convalescent COVID-19.

The CDR3 sequence: CASSERPLSETGYTF. The CDR3 nucleotides are TGTGCCAGCAGTGAGAGGCCCCTTTCTGAAACCGGCTACACCTTC. V and J are TRBV2 and TRBJ1-2, with D hard to call. From germline, CDR1 is SNHLY and CDR2 FYNNEI. V was clipped by 3 bases and J by 8 bases, with 19 bases between them. The CDR3 length is 15 residues.

V usage is TRBV18 and J usage is TRBJ1-1, with TRBD1 matching over 7 bases. The germline V gene has CDR1 KGHSH and CDR2 LQKENI. CDR3 length: 16 residues. With V trimmed by 3 bases and J by 0 bases, 7 bases remained unmatched. CDR3 sequence reads: CASSPTGPNMNTEAFF. The CDR3 DNA is TGTGCCAGCTCACCGACAGGGCCCAACATGAACACTGAAGCTTTCTTT.

The rearrangement links TRBV7-2 to TRBJ1-3, with 7 bases aligning to TRBD1. The CDR3 has 15 residues. The ends lost 4 bases at V and 4 bases at J; junction bases unmatched: 7. The V gene's germline CDR1 is SGHTA and CDR2 FQGNSA. The CDR3 loop reads CASSSRQGTGNTIYF. Here the CDR3 DNA reads TGTGCCAGCAGCTCAAGACAGGGCACGGGAAACACCATATATTTT.

The V and J genes are TRBV7-9 and TRBJ1-1, with 7 bases fitting TRBD1. CDR1 and CDR2 from the germline V gene are SEHNR and FQNEAQ (reference sequence). The V gene end was trimmed by 1 base and the J gene end by 0 bases; junction bases not matched to a gene: 2. The CDR3 is made up of 15 amino acids. The CDR3 is CASSLVTGVNTEAFF. The CDR3 region has the DNA TGTGCCAGCAGCTTAGTCACAGGGGTGAACACTGAAGCTTTCTTT.

This chain joins TRBV11-3 and TRBJ2-3; D is unclear. Germline CDR1 and CDR2: SGHNT and YENEEA. V shed 0 bases and J shed 4 bases, with 2 bases lying between them. This CDR3 is built from 12 residues. The DNA for the CDR3 is TGTGCCAGCAGCTTAGACGCAGATACGCAGTATTTT. Its protein product is CASSLDADTQYF.

This clone was detected once. The chain combines TRBV7-3 with TRBJ2-3, with a possible D match to TRBD1 (5 bases). Looked up from germline, CDR1 is SGHTA and CDR2 is FQGTGA. CDR3 length: 13 amino acids. Trimming took off 5 bases at V and 7 bases at J, with 13 bases between the two ends. CDR3 region: CASSRNADNTQYF. The CDR3 DNA follows: TGTGCCAGCAGCAGAAACGCGGACAATACGCAGTATTTT.

The V and J genes are TRBV6-5 and TRBJ2-7; TRBD1 matches 10 bases. The J segment lost 2 bases and the V segment lost 2 bases, leaving 6 bases of the junction unmatched. The CDR3 covers 16 residues. Germline values: CDR1 MNHEY, CDR2 SVGAGI. The CDR3 DNA sequence: TGTGCCAGCAGTTACCGGGGACAGGGGAACCCCTACGAGCAGTACTTC. Its translation: CASSYRGQGNPYEQYF.

The J gene is TRBJ2-7, the V gene TRBV4-1; maybe TRBD1 (5 bases). Looked up from germline, CDR1 is MGHRA and CDR2 is YSYEKL. V was shortened by 0 bases and J by 3 bases, with 12 bases between the two germline ends. This CDR3 region has 15 residues. CDR3: CASSQDFSTGYEQYF. CDR3 in DNA: TGCGCCAGCAGCCAAGATTTCAGCACAGGCTACGAGCAGTACTTC.

This clone was seen more than once but under ten times. This chain uses TRBV6-6 with TRBJ1-1; 8 bases agree with TRBD1. The CDR3 is made up of 14 amino acids. Germline trimming cut 4 bases from V and 0 bases from J; bases unmatched to any gene: 1. Germline CDR1 MNHNY, CDR2 SVGAGI (reference sequence). The CDR3 DNA follows: TGTGCCAGCAGTTCGGGACAGGTGAACACTGAAGCTTTCTTT. Its protein is CASSSGQVNTEAFF.

The V gene is TRBV28, the J gene TRBJ2-3, with TRBD1 matching 12 bases. The CDR3 runs to 20 residues. CDR1 and CDR2 from the germline V gene are MDHEN and SYDVKM. V lost 6 bases to trimming and J lost 2 bases; unmatched junction nucleotides: 18. CDR3 amino acids: CASRPSGTGGGLWHTDTQYF. CDR3 in DNA: TGTGCCAGCAGGCCTTCCGGGACAGGGGGCGGTTTATGGCACACAGATACGCAGTATTTT.

V gene TRBV2 combines with J gene TRBJ1-4; D is unclear. The germline V and J ends were trimmed by 6 bases and 10 bases, with 12 bases remaining between them. The CDR3 covers 12 residues. The V gene's germline CDR1 is SNHLY and CDR2 FYNNEI. The CDR3 DNA sequence: TGTGCCAGCAGAGACGAGGCTAGAAAACTGTTTTTT. Its translation: CASRDEARKLFF.

The rearrangement uses TRBV7-6 and TRBJ2-5; D is ambiguous. Trimming left V 4 bases short and J 2 bases short, with 8 bases between. In germline, CDR1 is SGHVS, CDR2 FNYEAQ. The CDR3 loop spans 13 amino acids. As DNA, the CDR3 is TGTGCCAGCAGCTATGGCGGTCAAGAGACCCAGTACTTC. Its protein product is CASSYGGQETQYF.

This clone occurred many times. J is TRBJ2-5 and V is TRBV7-2; perhaps TRBD2 as D (6 bases). CDR1 is SGHTA, CDR2 FQGNSA, per germline. CDR3 length: 13 amino acids. Trimming pared 5 bases from V and 5 bases from J, leaving 12 bases between. This chain's CDR3 is CASSVGTRETQYF. The CDR3 nucleotides read TGTGCCAGCAGCGTCGGGACTCGGGAGACCCAGTACTTC.

The CDR3 nucleotides are TGTGCCAGTAGTATAGGTCGCGGCGGTGAGCAGTTCTTC. This codes for CASSIGRGGEQFF. The V gene is TRBV19, the J gene TRBJ2-1; D unclear. This CDR3 is built from 13 residues. The V gene lost 1 base and the J gene lost 9 bases, with 10 bases spanning the gap. The germline gives CDR1 LNHDA, CDR2 SQIVND (reference sequence).

This clone was observed once. This chain links TRBV6-5 with TRBJ1-1; D uncertain. This CDR3 has 15 amino acids. Trimming pared 6 bases from V and 1 base from J, leaving 15 bases between. Per germline, CDR1 MNHEY and CDR2 SVGAGI. The CDR3 protein is CASSRRGGWNTEAFF. CDR3 nucleotides: TGTGCCAGCAGCAGACGTGGAGGGTGGAACACTGAAGCTTTCTTT.

The gene calls are TRBV19 and TRBJ2-5, with D possibly TRBD1 on 5 matching bases. The CDR3 runs to 15 residues. Germline-derived CDR1 and CDR2 are LNHDA and SQIVND (reference sequence). V gave up 3 bases and J gave up 0 bases, with 11 bases separating them. CDR3 protein: CASSILSGNQETQYF. Here the CDR3 DNA reads TGTGCCAGTAGTATTTTGTCAGGGAACCAAGAGACCCAGTACTTC.

With respect to this clone: Germline is not matched at one junction end, which may reflect a read error. This chain uses TRBV2 with TRBJ1-4; maybe TRBD1 (6 bases). Germline loops: CDR1 SNHLY, CDR2 FYNNEI. This CDR3 is 16 amino acids long. This chain's CDR3 is CASSEAPGEILGKLFF. CDR3 bases: TGTGCCAGCAGCGAAGCCCCAGGGGAGATCCTGGGTAAACTGTTTTTT.

The chain employs TRBV30 and TRBJ2-7, with D hard to call. Trimming removed 3 bases at V and 3 bases at J, with 18 bases between. The germline V gene has CDR1 GTSNPN and CDR2 SVGIG (reference sequence). CDR3 size: 15 residues. The chain's CDR3 is CAWSPDNPGYYEQYF. The CDR3 DNA is TGTGCCTGGAGCCCAGACAACCCAGGCTACTACGAGCAGTACTTC.

J is TRBJ2-4 and V is TRBV6-6; D is unresolved. The CDR3 has 13 amino acids. V lost 5 bases, J lost 2 bases, and 7 bases lay in between. Germline V CDR1 and CDR2: MNHNY, SVGAGI (reference sequence). CDR3 DNA sequence: TGTGCCAGCAGTGACATGACCAAAAACATTCAGTACTTC. Its translation: CASSDMTKNIQYF.

The chain carries TRBV10-3 and TRBJ2-1, with 9 positions matching TRBD1. The CDR3 loop spans 15 amino acids. The V gene end was trimmed by 11 bases and the J gene end by 7 bases; junction bases not matched to a gene: 15. Germline V gene lookup returns CDR1 ENHRY and CDR2 SYGVKD. CDR3 nucleotide sequence: TGTGCCCAGTCACCGGGACAGGGTTTGGTGAATGAGCAGTTCTTC. It is translated as CAQSPGQGLVNEQFF.

The genes are TRBV27 and TRBJ1-4, with 11 bases matching TRBD1. The CDR3 contains 17 residues. CDR1 and CDR2 from the germline V gene are MNHEY and SMNVEV (reference sequence). The V and J ends lost 4 bases and 12 bases, in that order; junction bases with no gene match: 16. The CDR3 region has the DNA TGTGCCAGCAGTTCGGCAATGCGGGACAGGGGGGAGAGGGAACTGTTTTTT. Protein sequence: CASSSAMRDRGERELFF. Full variable domain (rest looked up from reference TRBV27 and TRBJ1-4): EAQVTQNPRYLITVTGKKLTVTCSQNMNHEYMSWYRQDPGLGLRQIYYSMNVEVTDKGDVPEGYKVSRKEKRNFPLILESPSPNQTSLYFCASSSAMRDRGERELFFGSGTQLSVL.

The chain has TRBV4-1 and TRBJ2-7; 11 nucleotides line up with TRBD1. The CDR3 extends over 17 amino acids. V shed 0 bases, J shed 4 bases, and the junction held 8 bases outside the gene matches. From germline, CDR1 is MGHRA and CDR2 YSYEKL. This CDR3 is CASSQEISGDRGYEQYF. In DNA, the CDR3 is TGCGCCAGCAGCCAAGAGATTTCAGGGGACAGGGGGTACGAGCAGTACTTC.

The genes are TRBV4-1 and TRBJ2-5, with 7 positions matching TRBD1. This CDR3 region has 15 residues. CDR1 is MGHRA and CDR2 is YSYEKL in the germline V gene. V trimming: 1 base; J trimming: 5 bases; junction bases outside the gene matches: 7. This CDR3 is CASSQADRGRETQYF. Written as DNA, the CDR3 is TGCGCCAGCAGCCAAGCTGATAGGGGGCGGGAGACCCAGTACTTC.

This chain connects TRBV6-5 to TRBJ2-7; possibly TRBD2 for D (6 bases). With 2 bases removed from V and 2 bases from J, the gap between germline ends came to 10 bases. Per germline, CDR1 MNHEY and CDR2 SVGAGI. CDR3 length equals 14 residues. The CDR3 region is CASSYRPGAYEQYF. The CDR3 DNA sequence: TGTGCCAGCAGTTACCGACCGGGGGCCTACGAGCAGTACTTC.

This clone turned up a few times. The chain uses TRBV10-3 and TRBJ2-2; tentative D call: TRBD1 (6 bases). The length of the CDR3 is 12 residues. Between the trimmed V and J ends, which lost 6 bases and 4 bases, there was a span of 6 bases. Germline V gene lookup returns CDR1 ENHRY and CDR2 SYGVKD. The CDR3 region is CAISRGTGELFF. For the CDR3, the DNA is TGTGCCATCAGCAGGGGCACCGGGGAGCTGTTTTTT.